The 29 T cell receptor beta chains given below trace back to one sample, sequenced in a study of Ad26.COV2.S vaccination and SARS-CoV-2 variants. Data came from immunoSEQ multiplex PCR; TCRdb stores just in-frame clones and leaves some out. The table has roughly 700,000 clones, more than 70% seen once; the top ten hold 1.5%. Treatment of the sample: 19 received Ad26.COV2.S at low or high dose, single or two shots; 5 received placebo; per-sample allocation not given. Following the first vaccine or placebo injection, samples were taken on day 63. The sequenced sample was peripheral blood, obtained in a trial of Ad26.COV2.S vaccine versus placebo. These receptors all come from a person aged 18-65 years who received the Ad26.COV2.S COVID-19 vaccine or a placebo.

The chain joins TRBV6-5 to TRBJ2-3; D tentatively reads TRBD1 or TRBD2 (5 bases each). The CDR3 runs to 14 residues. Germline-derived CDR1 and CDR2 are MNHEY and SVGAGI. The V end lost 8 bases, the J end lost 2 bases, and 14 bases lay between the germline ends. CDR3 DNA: TGTGCCAGCGCTCCGGGGCGGCCCACAGATACGCAGTATTTT. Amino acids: CASAPGRPTDTQYF.

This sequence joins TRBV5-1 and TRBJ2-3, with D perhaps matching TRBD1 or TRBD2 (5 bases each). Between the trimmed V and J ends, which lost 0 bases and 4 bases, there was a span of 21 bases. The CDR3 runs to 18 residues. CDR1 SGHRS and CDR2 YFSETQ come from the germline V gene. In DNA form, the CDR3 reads TGCGCCAGCAGCTTGGCCGTGGGACCAGACATCGGGGCAGATACGCAGTATTTT. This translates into CASSLAVGPDIGADTQYF.

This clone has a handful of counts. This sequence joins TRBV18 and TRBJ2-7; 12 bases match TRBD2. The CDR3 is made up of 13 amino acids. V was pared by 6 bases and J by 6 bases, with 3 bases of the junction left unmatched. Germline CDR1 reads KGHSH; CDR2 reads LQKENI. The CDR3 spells CASSGTSGLEQYF. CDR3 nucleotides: TGTGCCAGCTCCGGGACTAGCGGGCTCGAGCAGTACTTC.

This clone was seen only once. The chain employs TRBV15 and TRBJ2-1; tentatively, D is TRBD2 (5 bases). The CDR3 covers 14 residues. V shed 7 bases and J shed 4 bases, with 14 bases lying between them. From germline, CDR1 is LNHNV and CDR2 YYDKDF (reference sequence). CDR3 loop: CATTPTSLYNEQFF. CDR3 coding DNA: TGTGCCACCACCCCTACTAGTTTATACAATGAGCAGTTCTTC.

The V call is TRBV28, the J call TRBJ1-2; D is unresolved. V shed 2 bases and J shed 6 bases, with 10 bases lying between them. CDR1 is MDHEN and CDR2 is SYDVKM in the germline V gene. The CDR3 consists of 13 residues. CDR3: CASSLVGPDGYTF. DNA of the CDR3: TGTGCCAGCAGTTTAGTCGGGCCGGATGGCTACACCTTC.

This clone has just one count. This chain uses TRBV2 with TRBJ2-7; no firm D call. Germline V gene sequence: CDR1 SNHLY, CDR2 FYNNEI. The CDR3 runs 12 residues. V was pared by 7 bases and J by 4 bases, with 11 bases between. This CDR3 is CASIKDGYEQYF. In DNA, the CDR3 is TGTGCCAGCATTAAAGACGGGTACGAGCAGTACTTC.

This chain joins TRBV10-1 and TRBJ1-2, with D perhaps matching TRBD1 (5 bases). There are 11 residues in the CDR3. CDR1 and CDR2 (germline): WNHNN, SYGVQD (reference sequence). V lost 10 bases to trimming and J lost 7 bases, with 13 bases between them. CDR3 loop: CATPFRVGYTF. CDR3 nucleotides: TGCGCCACCCCATTCAGGGTTGGCTACACCTTC.

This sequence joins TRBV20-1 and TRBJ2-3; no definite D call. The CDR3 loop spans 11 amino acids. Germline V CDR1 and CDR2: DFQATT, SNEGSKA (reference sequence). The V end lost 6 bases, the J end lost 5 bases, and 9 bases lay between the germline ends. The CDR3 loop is CSAIPLDTQYF. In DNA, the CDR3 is TGCAGTGCCATCCCCTTAGATACGCAGTATTTT.

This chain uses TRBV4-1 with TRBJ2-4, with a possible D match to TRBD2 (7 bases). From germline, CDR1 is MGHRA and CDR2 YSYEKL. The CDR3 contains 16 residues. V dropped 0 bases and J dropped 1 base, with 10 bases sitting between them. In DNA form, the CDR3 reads TGCGCCAGCAGCCAAGATGGGGGGGCCGCCAAAAACATTCAGTACTTC. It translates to CASSQDGGAAKNIQYF.

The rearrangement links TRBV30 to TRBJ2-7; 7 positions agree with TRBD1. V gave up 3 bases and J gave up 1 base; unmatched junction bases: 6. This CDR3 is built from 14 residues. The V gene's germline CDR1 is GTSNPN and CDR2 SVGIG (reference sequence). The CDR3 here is CAWRRDSRSYEQYF. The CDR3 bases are TGTGCCTGGAGACGGGACAGCCGATCCTACGAGCAGTACTTC. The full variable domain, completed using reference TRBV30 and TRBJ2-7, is SQTIHQWPATLVQPVGSPLSLECTVEGTSNPNLYWYRQAAGRGLQLLFYSVGIGQISSEVPQNLSASRPQDRQFILSSKKLLLSDSGFYLCAWRRDSRSYEQYFGPGTRLTVT.

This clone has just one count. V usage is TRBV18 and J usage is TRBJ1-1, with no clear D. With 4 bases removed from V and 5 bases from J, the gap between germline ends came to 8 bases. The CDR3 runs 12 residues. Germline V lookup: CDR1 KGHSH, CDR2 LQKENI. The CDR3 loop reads CASSHRETEAFF. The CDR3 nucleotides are TGTGCCAGCTCACACCGAGAGACTGAAGCTTTCTTT. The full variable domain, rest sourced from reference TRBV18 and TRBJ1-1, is NAGVMQNPRHLVRRRGQEARLRCSPMKGHSHVYWYRQLPEEGLKFMVYLQKENIIDESGMPKERFSAEFPKEGPSILRIQQVVRGDSAAYFCASSHRETEAFFGQGTRLTVV.

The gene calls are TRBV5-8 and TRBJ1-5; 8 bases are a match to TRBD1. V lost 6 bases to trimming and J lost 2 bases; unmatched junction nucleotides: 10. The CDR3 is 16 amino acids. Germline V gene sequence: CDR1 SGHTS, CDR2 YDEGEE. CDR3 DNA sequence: TGTGCCAGCAACTTAAGGCAGGGGGCAGGCAATCAGCCCCAGCATTTT. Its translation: CASNLRQGAGNQPQHF.

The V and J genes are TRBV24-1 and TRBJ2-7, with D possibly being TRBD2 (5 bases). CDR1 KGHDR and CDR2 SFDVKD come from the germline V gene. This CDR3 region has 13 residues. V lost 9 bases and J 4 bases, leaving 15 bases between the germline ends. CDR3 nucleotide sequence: TGTGCCACCTCCCAAGCGGTTGGGTACGAGCAGTACTTC. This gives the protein CATSQAVGYEQYF.

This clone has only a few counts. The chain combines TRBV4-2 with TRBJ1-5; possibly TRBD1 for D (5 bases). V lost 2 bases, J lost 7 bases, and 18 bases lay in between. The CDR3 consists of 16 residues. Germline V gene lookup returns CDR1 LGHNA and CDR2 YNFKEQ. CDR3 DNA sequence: TGTGCCAGCAGCCAACCGGACATCAGGCCTCCCCAGCCCCAGCATTTT. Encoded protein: CASSQPDIRPPQPQHF.

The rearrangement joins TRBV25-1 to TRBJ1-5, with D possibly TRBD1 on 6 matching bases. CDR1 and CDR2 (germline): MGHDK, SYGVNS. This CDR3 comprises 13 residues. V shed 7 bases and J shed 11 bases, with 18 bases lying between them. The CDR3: CASTGEGPSAQHF. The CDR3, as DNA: TGTGCCAGCACAGGGGAGGGTCCCTCAGCCCAGCATTTT.

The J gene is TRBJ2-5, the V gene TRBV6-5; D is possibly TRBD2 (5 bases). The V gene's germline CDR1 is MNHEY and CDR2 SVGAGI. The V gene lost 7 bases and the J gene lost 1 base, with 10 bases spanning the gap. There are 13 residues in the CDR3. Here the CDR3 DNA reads TGTGCCAGCAAAACTAGGCGCCAAGAGACCCAGTACTTC. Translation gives CASKTRRQETQYF.

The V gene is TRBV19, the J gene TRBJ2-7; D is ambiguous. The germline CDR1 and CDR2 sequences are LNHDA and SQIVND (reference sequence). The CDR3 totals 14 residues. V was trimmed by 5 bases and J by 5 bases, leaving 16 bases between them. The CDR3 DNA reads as TGTGCCAGTAGTGTCGACTTGGAATTTGACGAGCAGTACTTC. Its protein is CASSVDLEFDEQYF.

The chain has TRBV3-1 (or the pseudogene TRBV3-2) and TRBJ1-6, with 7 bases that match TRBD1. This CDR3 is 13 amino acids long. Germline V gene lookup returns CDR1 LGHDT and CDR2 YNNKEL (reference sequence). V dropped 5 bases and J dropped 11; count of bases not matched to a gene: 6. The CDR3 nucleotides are TGTGCCAGCAGCTCCTCCGGGACAGCACCCCTCCACTTT. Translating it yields CASSSSGTAPLHF.

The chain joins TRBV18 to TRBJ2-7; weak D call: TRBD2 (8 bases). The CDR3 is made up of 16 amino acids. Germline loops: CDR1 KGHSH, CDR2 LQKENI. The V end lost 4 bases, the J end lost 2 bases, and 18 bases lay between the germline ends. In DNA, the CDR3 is TGTGCCAGCTCACTTAGACAGGGACTAGGGACCTACGAGCAGTACTTC. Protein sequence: CASSLRQGLGTYEQYF.

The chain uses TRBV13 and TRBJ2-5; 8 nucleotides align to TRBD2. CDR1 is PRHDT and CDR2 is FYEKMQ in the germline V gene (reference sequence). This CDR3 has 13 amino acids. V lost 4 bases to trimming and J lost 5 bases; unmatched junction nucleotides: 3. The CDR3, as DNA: TGTGCCAGCAGCTGGGGCGGGAGGGAGACCCAGTACTTC. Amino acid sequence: CASSWGGRETQYF.

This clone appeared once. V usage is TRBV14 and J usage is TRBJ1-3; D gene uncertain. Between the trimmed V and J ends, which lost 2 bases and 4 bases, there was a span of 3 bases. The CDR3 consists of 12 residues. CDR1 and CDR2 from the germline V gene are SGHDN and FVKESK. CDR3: CASSQIGNTIYF. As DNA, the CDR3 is TGTGCCAGCAGCCAAATAGGAAACACCATATATTTT. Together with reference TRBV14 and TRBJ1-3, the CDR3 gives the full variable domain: EAGVTQFPSHSVIEKGQTVTLRCDPISGHDNLYWYRRVMGKEIKFLLHFVKESKQDESGMPNNRFLAERTGGTYSTLKVQPAELEDSGVYFCASSQIGNTIYFGEGSWLTVV.

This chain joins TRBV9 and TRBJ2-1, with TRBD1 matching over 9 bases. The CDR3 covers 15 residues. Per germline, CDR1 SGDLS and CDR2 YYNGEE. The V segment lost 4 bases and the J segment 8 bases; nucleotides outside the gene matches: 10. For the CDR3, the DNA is TGTGCCAGCAGCTACATCGGGACAGGGACGCATGAGCAGTTCTTC. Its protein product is CASSYIGTGTHEQFF.

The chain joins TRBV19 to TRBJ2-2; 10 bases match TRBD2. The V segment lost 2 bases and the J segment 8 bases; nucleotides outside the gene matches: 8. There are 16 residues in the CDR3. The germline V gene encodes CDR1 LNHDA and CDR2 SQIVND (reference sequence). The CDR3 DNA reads TGTGCCAGTAGTATAAGGGCTAGCGGGAGTACGGGGGAGCTGTTTTTT. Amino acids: CASSIRASGSTGELFF.

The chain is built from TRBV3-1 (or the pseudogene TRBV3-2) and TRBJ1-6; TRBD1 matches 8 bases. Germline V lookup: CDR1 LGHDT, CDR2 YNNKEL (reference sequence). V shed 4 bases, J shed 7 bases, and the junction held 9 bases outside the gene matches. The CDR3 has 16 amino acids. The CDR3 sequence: CASSPASTGGNSPLHF. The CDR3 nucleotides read TGTGCCAGCAGCCCCGCCAGTACAGGGGGAAATTCACCCCTCCACTTT.

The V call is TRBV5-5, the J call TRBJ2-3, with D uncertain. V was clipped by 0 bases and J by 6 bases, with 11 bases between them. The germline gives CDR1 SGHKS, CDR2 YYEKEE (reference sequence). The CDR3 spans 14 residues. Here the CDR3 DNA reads TGTGCCAGCAGCTTGGAAGGCCTCCGGGATACGCAGTATTTT. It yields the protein CASSLEGLRDTQYF.

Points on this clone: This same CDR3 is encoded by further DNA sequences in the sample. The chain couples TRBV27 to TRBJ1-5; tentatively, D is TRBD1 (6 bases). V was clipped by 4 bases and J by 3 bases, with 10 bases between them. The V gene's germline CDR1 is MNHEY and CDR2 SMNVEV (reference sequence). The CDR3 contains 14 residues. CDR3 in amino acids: CASSSRDINQPQHF. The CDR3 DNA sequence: TGTGCCAGCAGTTCCCGGGACATCAATCAGCCCCAGCATTTT.

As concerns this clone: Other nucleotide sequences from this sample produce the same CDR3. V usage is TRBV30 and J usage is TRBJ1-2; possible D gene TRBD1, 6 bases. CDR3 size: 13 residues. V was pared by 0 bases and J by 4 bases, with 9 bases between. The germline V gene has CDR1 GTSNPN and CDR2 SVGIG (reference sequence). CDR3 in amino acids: CAWSVGGFYGYTF. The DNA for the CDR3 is TGTGCCTGGAGTGTAGGGGGTTTCTATGGCTACACCTTC.

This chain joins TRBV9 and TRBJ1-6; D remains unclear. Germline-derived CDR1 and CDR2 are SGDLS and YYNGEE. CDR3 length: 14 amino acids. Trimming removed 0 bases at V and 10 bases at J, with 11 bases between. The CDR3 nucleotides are TGTGCCAGCAGCGTAGAGTATCAGCGGTCACCCCTCCACTTT. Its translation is CASSVEYQRSPLHF. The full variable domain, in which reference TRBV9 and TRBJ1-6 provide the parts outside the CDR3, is DSGVTQTPKHLITATGQRVTLRCSPRSGDLSVYWYQQSLDQGLQFLIQYYNGEERAKGNILERFSAQQFPDLHSELNLSSLELGDSALYFCASSVEYQRSPLHFGNGTRLTVT.

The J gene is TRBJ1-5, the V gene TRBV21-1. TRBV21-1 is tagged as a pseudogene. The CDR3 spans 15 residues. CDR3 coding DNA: TGTGCCAGCAGCCCCCCCGGGGGACGAGATCAGCCCCAGCATTTT. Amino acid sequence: CASSPPGGRDQPQHF.